Sequencing of this T cell receptor (beta chain) was carried out in a study of cytomegalovirus exposure and HLA in healthy donors. Study-wide results and limits: Most CMV-associated TCR beta chains were later found to appear HLA-restricted.

Both 60 Vbeta primers and 13 Jbeta primers went into the PCR. Generated by immunoSEQ multiplex PCR, the TCRdb table keeps only in-frame clones and is missing some. The repertoire table contains 65,000 to 90,000 clones. The CDR3 loop spans 15 amino acids. CDR1 is SGHTA, CDR2 FQGNSA, per germline. The germline V and J ends were trimmed by 5 bases and 4 bases, with 15 bases remaining between them. Concerning this clone itself: Its target is not known.

Sequencing was performed on PBMCs. The chain has TRBV7-2 and TRBJ2-1; D possibly corresponds to TRBD2 (5 bases). This clonotype was obtained from a female donor in good health and CMV-seropositive. The CDR3 reads CASSPGRVEYNEQFF. CDR3 bases: TGTGCCAGCAGCCCCGGGCGGGTAGAATACAATGAGCAGTTCTTC.